The 9 T cell receptor beta chains reported below all come from one sample, sequenced in a study of blood T cell repertoires in COVID-19. Libraries were prepared by immunoSEQ multiplex PCR; TCRdb keeps only in-frame clonotypes and omits some of them. The table includes approximately 100,000 clones, roughly 82% detected once. Sequencing was performed on peripheral blood. These receptors all come from a man aged 65 to 85 with active or convalescent COVID-19.

CDR3 loop: CSVDISGGTDTQYF. DNA of the CDR3: TGCAGCGTTGACATTAGCGGCGGCACAGATACGCAGTATTTT. V usage is TRBV29-1 and J usage is TRBJ2-3; TRBD2 might be the D (6 bases). Germline loops: CDR1 SQVTM, CDR2 ANQGSEA. The CDR3 is 14 amino acids. Deletions cut 3 bases from V and 1 base from J, with 11 bases between.

J is TRBJ2-5 and V is TRBV12-3 or TRBV12-4; D remains ambiguous. Trimming removed 3 bases at V and 0 bases at J, with 5 bases between. There are 13 residues in the CDR3. Here the CDR3 reads CASSFTDQETQYF. The CDR3 DNA reads TGTGCCAGCAGTTTTACAGACCAAGAGACCCAGTACTTC.

This clone came up once. The chain has TRBV11-1 and TRBJ2-5; TRBD2 is a possible D gene (6 bases). CDR1 and CDR2 from the germline V gene are SGHAT and FQDESV (reference sequence). The CDR3 consists of 13 residues. V dropped 4 bases and J dropped 5 bases, with 11 bases sitting between them. The CDR3 reads CASSSGARETQYF. DNA for the CDR3: TGTGCCAGCAGCTCGGGAGCGCGGGAGACCCAGTACTTC. Based on the CDR3 plus reference TRBV11-1 and TRBJ2-5, the full variable domain is EAEVAQSPRYKITEKSQAVAFWCDPISGHATLYWYRQILGQGPELLVQFQDESVVDDSQLPKDRFSAERLKGVDSTLKIQPAELGDSAMYLCASSSGARETQYFGPGTRLLVL.

The genes are TRBV3-1 (or the pseudogene TRBV3-2) and TRBJ2-2, with D possibly matching TRBD2 (5 bases). CDR3 length equals 16 residues. Trimming cost V 1 base and J 2 bases, with 11 bases left between them. CDR1 LGHDT and CDR2 YNNKEL come from the germline V gene (reference sequence). The CDR3 reads CASSQAWRVNTGELFF. CDR3 in DNA: TGTGCCAGCAGCCAAGCATGGCGGGTAAACACCGGGGAGCTGTTTTTT.

This clone was detected once. The rearrangement joins TRBV4-1 to TRBJ2-2; 7 bases fit TRBD2. The V gene's germline CDR1 is MGHRA and CDR2 YSYEKL. The trim removed 1 base at V and 4 bases at J, leaving 9 bases unmatched. The CDR3 extends over 17 amino acids. In DNA, the CDR3 is TGCGCCAGCAGCCAAGTAACGTCTAGCGGTCGCACCGGGGAGCTGTTTTTT. It translates to CASSQVTSSGRTGELFF.

The chain is built from TRBV14 and TRBJ2-7, with 7 nucleotides matching TRBD2. V was pared by 4 bases and J by 2 bases, with 2 bases of the junction left unmatched. CDR1 is SGHDN and CDR2 is FVKESK in the germline V gene. The CDR3 is made up of 13 amino acids. CDR3 sequence reads: CASSRDYAYEQYF. As DNA, the CDR3 is TGTGCCAGCAGCCGGGACTATGCCTACGAGCAGTACTTC. Using reference TRBV14 and TRBJ2-7 for the parts outside the CDR3, the full variable domain is EAGVTQFPSHSVIEKGQTVTLRCDPISGHDNLYWYRRVMGKEIKFLLHFVKESKQDESGMPNNRFLAERTGGTYSTLKVQPAELEDSGVYFCASSRDYAYEQYFGPGTRLTVT.

V and J are TRBV5-6 and TRBJ2-1, with D perhaps matching TRBD1 (6 bases). Trimming shortened V by 4 bases and J by 8 bases, and 13 bases separated the two germline ends. The germline V gene encodes CDR1 SGHDT and CDR2 YYEEEE. There are 13 residues in the CDR3. CDR3 nucleotide sequence: TGTGCCAGCAGCATGTCAGGGGTGGATGAGCAGTTCTTC. It encodes CASSMSGVDEQFF.

This clone was detected once. V and J are TRBV5-1 and TRBJ1-2, with TRBD1 matching 8 bases. J gave up 6 bases and V 1 base, and 14 bases lay outside the gene matches. The length of the CDR3 is 17 residues. From germline, CDR1 is SGHRS and CDR2 YFSETQ. CDR3 sequence (DNA): TGCGCCAGCAGCTTGTCAGGTGGGGACAGGAGGGTCAATGGCTACACCTTC. Translation gives CASSLSGGDRRVNGYTF.

The chain combines TRBV5-4 with TRBJ2-1, with a possible D match to TRBD1 (5 bases). There are 13 residues in the CDR3. The V gene lost 0 bases and the J gene lost 7 bases, with 8 bases spanning the gap. Germline CDR1 and CDR2: SGHNT and YYREEE (reference sequence). The CDR3 loop reads CASSLGQRNEQFF. For the CDR3, the DNA is TGTGCCAGCAGCTTGGGACAGAGGAATGAGCAGTTCTTC.